This TCR beta chain was sequenced in a study of shared clonotypes between healthy human individuals. Points from the study as a whole: Four donors had about 5% of their naive CD4 clonotypes in common. Clonotypes which were not shared had lower generation probabilities than clonotypes that all four donors shared.

Sequencing was performed with immunoSEQ multiplex PCR; in TCRdb, only in-frame clones are kept and a portion is missing. The sample shows around 640,000 clones, 96% of them seen only once. Cells designated naive CD8 were CD45RO-negative and were positively selected for CCR7, with terminally differentiated effector memory CD45RA+ cells excluded. The study drew all its donors from Caucasian adults living in Nashville, Tennessee. About this clone: Its specificity is not known.

The CDR3 is 19 residues long. V shed 7 bases, J shed 2 bases, and the junction held 15 bases outside the gene matches. CDR1 is LNHDA, CDR2 SQIVND, per germline (reference sequence). The chain has TRBV19 and TRBJ2-6; 9 bases fit TRBD1. Sequencing was carried out using naive CD8+ T cells sorted from blood. The source of this sequence is a woman aged 25 to 39 in good health. CDR3 protein: CASKAVPGQGITGANVLTF. DNA for the CDR3: TGTGCCAGTAAAGCTGTACCGGGACAGGGTATCACTGGGGCCAACGTCCTGACTTTC.